This T cell receptor beta chain was sequenced during a study of regulatory T cells in long-lasting Graves disease. After removal of 1 base from V and 7 bases from J, the junction contained 8 bases not matched to a gene. From germline, CDR1 is SEHNR and CDR2 FQNEAQ (reference sequence). The CDR3 is 15 residues long. The table lists this clonotype with many counts. The TCR beta library used iRepertoire HTBI primers with Arm-PCR amplification of CDR3. TCRdb re-called the multiplex PCR reads through MiXCR, storing one row per CDR3 protein. The sample consists of 400,000 to 500,000 distinct CDR3 sequences, roughly 15% of them appearing once. Time point defined: newly diagnosed GD, antithyroid drugs for less than 3 months. Construction of the TCR library relied on RNA isolated from PBMCs. Another study also made use of these data, one on T cells in Graves' hyperthyroidism and ophthalmopathy.

This clonotype was sampled from a woman between 45 and 65 years old with Graves disease. The V call is TRBV7-9, the J call TRBJ1-1; 8 bases are shared with TRBD1. This specimen consisted of peripheral blood mononuclear cells (PBMCs), obtained at new diagnosis, from a patient treated with antithyroid drugs. The CDR3 region is CASSLGQGTLGEAFF. CDR3 nucleotide sequence: TGTGCCAGCAGCTTAGGACAGGGGACACTGGGTGAAGCTTTCTTT.